This entry describes one T cell receptor beta chain. This specimen comes from a study of blood T cell repertoires in COVID-19. Study details: The cDNA or gDNA used as material had been derived from T cells, B-cell-depleted T cells, or PBMCs.

The CDR3 length is 16 residues. V was clipped by 1 base and J by 2 bases, with 12 bases between them. The germline V gene has CDR1 LGHDT and CDR2 YNNKEL (reference sequence). In the original processing: Using reference gene primer amplification, nucleated cell counts were estimated. Only in-frame clones appear in the TCRdb table, and some are missing; sequencing was by immunoSEQ multiplex PCR. The V and J calls and the clone size are those of that table, but D and trimming were determined from the DNA. This sample has over 200,000 clones; 85% to 90% occur once, and the top ten carry 2.5% to 3.5%. The chain employs TRBV3-1 (or the pseudogene TRBV3-2) and TRBJ1-3, with D tentatively TRBD1 (6 bases). Sequenced sample: peripheral blood. The sequence was obtained from a woman aged 55-70 years with acute or convalescent COVID-19. As DNA, the CDR3 is TGTGCCAGCAGCCAAGGCAGGGGAATTACTGGAAACACCATATATTTT. It translates to CASSQGRGITGNTIYF.